The 29 T cell receptor beta chains given below trace back to one sample, sequenced in a study of control samples from healthy donors and cancer patients. Sequencing used immunoSEQ multiplex PCR; TCRdb keeps in-frame clones, though not all of them. Seen here are approximately 150,000 clones, 91% observed once, and the top ten hold around 2.2%. Material for sequencing was blood. The receptors come from a woman between 40 and 50 years old in good health.

This clone has only a few counts. V gene TRBV5-6 combines with J gene TRBJ2-1; D is undetermined. The CDR3 loop spans 12 amino acids. Trimming took off 4 bases at V and 5 bases at J, with 7 bases between the two ends. In germline, CDR1 is SGHDT, CDR2 YYEEEE. The CDR3 protein is CASSATHNEQFF. The CDR3 DNA sequence: TGTGCCAGCAGCGCTACCCACAATGAGCAGTTCTTC.

The chain employs TRBV10-1 and TRBJ1-1; the D is unclear. The V and J ends lost 2 bases and 2 bases respectively, with 9 bases between them. This CDR3 is built from 14 residues. Germline V gene sequence: CDR1 WNHNN, CDR2 SYGVQD (reference sequence). CDR3 nucleotide sequence: TGCGCCAGCAGTGAGGAGAGTACTAACACTGAAGCTTTCTTT. Encoded protein: CASSEESTNTEAFF.

The chain recombines TRBV24-1 with TRBJ2-2; 10 bases align to TRBD1. The V and J ends lost 2 bases and 6 bases, in that order; junction bases with no gene match: 5. CDR1 is KGHDR, CDR2 SFDVKD, per germline. This CDR3 is 16 amino acids long. The CDR3 DNA follows: TGTGCCACCAGTGATTCGATGACAGGGGGCGCCGGGGAGCTGTTTTTT. As protein: CATSDSMTGGAGELFF.

This sequence joins TRBV18 and TRBJ1-5, with D possibly matching TRBD1 (5 bases). Between the trimmed V and J ends, which lost 5 bases and 3 bases, there was a span of 20 bases. Germline values: CDR1 KGHSH, CDR2 LQKENI. CDR3 length: 17 residues. The chain's CDR3 is CASSSSRAGGYNQPQHF. In nucleotides, the CDR3 is TGTGCCAGCTCATCCTCGAGGGCTGGGGGTTACAATCAGCCCCAGCATTTT.

The DNA of the CDR3 is TGTGCCACCAGCATGGGGACGGGGGGAACGAACACCGGGGAGCTGTTTTTT. Amino acids: CATSMGTGGTNTGELFF. The V call is TRBV15, the J call TRBJ2-2, with TRBD2 matching over 7 bases. Germline assignment: CDR1 LNHNV and CDR2 YYDKDF (reference sequence). The ends lost 4 bases at V and 0 bases at J; junction bases unmatched: 8. CDR3 size: 17 residues. Using reference TRBV15 and TRBJ2-2 for the parts outside the CDR3, the full variable domain is DAMVIQNPRYQVTQFGKPVTLSCSQTLNHNVMYWYQQKSSQAPKLLFHYYDKDFNNEADTPDNFQSRRPNTSFCFLDIRSPGLGDTAMYLCATSMGTGGTNTGELFFGEGSRLTVL.

CDR3 in amino acids: CASRQGNGDTIYF. CDR3 DNA: TGCGCCAGCAGGCAGGGGAATGGGGACACCATATATTTT. This chain uses TRBV5-1 with TRBJ1-3, with TRBD1 as a possible D gene (6 bases). CDR1 and CDR2 from the germline V gene are SGHRS and YFSETQ. The CDR3 is 13 residues long. With 5 bases removed from V and 8 bases from J, the gap between germline ends came to 14 bases.

J is TRBJ1-5 and V is TRBV19, with unresolved D. Germline values: CDR1 LNHDA, CDR2 SQIVND (reference sequence). The CDR3 spans 14 residues. V lost 3 bases, J lost 7 bases, and 13 bases lay in between. CDR3 amino acids: CASSMSVLTQPQHF. The CDR3 DNA reads as TGTGCCAGTAGTATGAGCGTCCTAACCCAGCCCCAGCATTTT.

This chain joins TRBV7-7 and TRBJ2-7; 8 bases agree with TRBD2. Germline lookup yields CDR1 SSHAT and CDR2 FNYEAQ (reference sequence). CDR3 length: 13 residues. Unmatched junction bases numbered 4, after V lost 4 bases and J lost 5 bases. The CDR3 DNA is TGTGCCAGCAGCTCCGGGGGGGACGACGAGCAGTACTTC. This translates into CASSSGGDDEQYF.

V and J are TRBV5-6 and TRBJ1-6; D call uncertain. This CDR3 has 15 amino acids. Per germline, CDR1 SGHDT and CDR2 YYEEEE. Trimming shortened V by 2 bases and J by 0 bases, and 6 bases separated the two germline ends. CDR3 region: CASSFGRSYNSPLHF. The CDR3 bases are TGTGCCAGCAGCTTCGGGCGCTCCTATAATTCACCCCTCCACTTT.

The chain's CDR3 is CASSLGQNGLYEQYF. As DNA, the CDR3 is TGTGCCAGCAGCTTGGGACAGAACGGCTTATACGAGCAGTACTTC. The chain has TRBV5-5 and TRBJ2-7, with a possible D match to TRBD1 (5 bases). The CDR3 covers 15 residues. With 0 bases removed from V and 4 bases from J, the gap between germline ends came to 14 bases. From germline, CDR1 is SGHKS and CDR2 YYEKEE (reference sequence).

The chain employs TRBV7-2 and TRBJ1-4; 8 nucleotides align to TRBD1. Germline lookup yields CDR1 SGHTA and CDR2 FQGNSA. Trimming cost V 1 base and J 8 bases; bases outside gene matches: 6. There are 15 residues in the CDR3. DNA of the CDR3: TGTGCCAGCAGCTTAGTCGGGACAGGCATGGAAAAACTGTTTTTT. Protein sequence: CASSLVGTGMEKLFF.

The gene calls are TRBV2 and TRBJ2-2; D ambiguous. V dropped 2 bases and J dropped 9 bases, with 4 bases sitting between them. From germline, CDR1 is SNHLY and CDR2 FYNNEI. The CDR3 is made up of 11 amino acids. DNA for the CDR3: TGTGCCAGCAGTGAAATCCGGGAGCTGTTTTTT. It specifies CASSEIRELFF.

This rearrangement joins TRBV5-6 to TRBJ2-7; no firm D call. Germline V gene lookup returns CDR1 SGHDT and CDR2 YYEEEE. Between the trimmed V and J ends, which lost 0 bases and 4 bases, there was a span of 5 bases. The CDR3 is made up of 12 amino acids. The chain's CDR3 is CASSLDQYEQYF. CDR3 bases: TGTGCCAGCAGCTTGGACCAGTACGAGCAGTACTTC.

This chain uses TRBV5-5 with TRBJ1-1; no firm D call. Germline CDR1 reads SGHKS; CDR2 reads YYEKEE (reference sequence). The CDR3 has 14 residues. The V end was cut by 4 bases, the J end by 0 bases, with 10 bases between. For the CDR3, the DNA is TGTGCCAGCAGCCAACGCGAGGTGAACACTGAAGCTTTCTTT. Translated, it gives CASSQREVNTEAFF.

V is TRBV9 and J is TRBJ2-1; no definite D call. The CDR3 consists of 12 residues. From germline, CDR1 is SGDLS and CDR2 YYNGEE. V dropped 3 bases and J dropped 5 bases, with 6 bases sitting between them. CDR3 sequence (DNA): TGTGCCAGCAGCGACCAAAACAATGAGCAGTTCTTC. This codes for CASSDQNNEQFF.

The chain carries TRBV27 and TRBJ1-2, with D unclear. V lost 3 bases and J 4 bases, leaving 9 bases between the germline ends. Germline V gene data show CDR1 as MNHEY and CDR2 as SMNVEV (reference sequence). The CDR3 contains 13 residues. The CDR3 is CASSFGVSYGYTF. The CDR3 DNA reads as TGTGCCAGCAGTTTCGGAGTTAGCTATGGCTACACCTTC.

The V call is TRBV6-5, the J call TRBJ2-6; no firm D call. The CDR3 totals 15 residues. Per germline, CDR1 MNHEY and CDR2 SVGAGI. Trimming removed 0 bases at V and 4 bases at J, with 7 bases between. The CDR3 is CASSYSSEGANVLTF. As DNA, the CDR3 is TGTGCCAGCAGTTACTCTTCCGAGGGGGCCAACGTCCTGACTTTC.

This rearrangement joins TRBV7-2 to TRBJ1-3; 7 bases are shared with TRBD1. J gave up 1 base and V 6 bases, and 3 bases lay outside the gene matches. Looked up from germline, CDR1 is SGHTA and CDR2 is FQGNSA. The CDR3 sequence is 14 residues long. The DNA for the CDR3 is TGTGCCAGCAGTATGACAGGGTCTGGAAACACCATATATTTT. Residues: CASSMTGSGNTIYF.

V usage is TRBV5-6 and J usage is TRBJ2-2; the D is unclear. V lost 5 bases and J lost 6, with 11 bases in between. Germline CDR1 reads SGHDT; CDR2 reads YYEEEE. CDR3 length equals 13 residues. In nucleotides, the CDR3 is TGTGCCAGCAGGGGCCTCCGCCCCGGGGAGCTGTTTTTT. It encodes CASRGLRPGELFF.

V gene TRBV3-1 (or the pseudogene TRBV3-2) combines with J gene TRBJ2-7; no firm D call. Germline assignment: CDR1 LGHDT and CDR2 YNNKEL (reference sequence). The CDR3 sequence is 12 residues long. V was trimmed by 3 bases and J by 3 bases, leaving 6 bases between them. CDR3 loop: CASSHLYYEQYF. DNA of the CDR3: TGTGCCAGCAGCCACCTATACTACGAGCAGTACTTC.

This chain uses TRBV5-1 with TRBJ1-1; 12 positions agree with TRBD1. This CDR3 region has 16 residues. Germline values: CDR1 SGHRS, CDR2 YFSETQ. The trim removed 4 bases at V and 5 bases at J, leaving 9 bases unmatched. CDR3 nucleotide sequence: TGCGCCAGCAGCCCCGGGACAGGGGGCGCAGGGACTGAAGCTTTCTTT. It encodes CASSPGTGGAGTEAFF.

This clone was observed a single time. The CDR3 DNA is TGTGCCAGCAGTGAAGCGTTCAGACATAGCAATCAGCCCCAGCATTTT. Translation gives CASSEAFRHSNQPQHF. The rearrangement joins TRBV6-1 to TRBJ1-5; D gene unclear. Deletions cut 0 bases from V and 0 bases from J, with 9 bases between. The CDR3 sequence is 16 residues long. Per germline, CDR1 MNHNS and CDR2 SASEGT.

The chain has TRBV4-1 and TRBJ1-5, with D possibly being TRBD1 (5 bases). CDR1 is MGHRA, CDR2 YSYEKL, per germline. CDR3 length: 13 residues. V lost 6 bases and J lost 2, with 8 bases in between. The CDR3, as DNA: TGCGCCAGCAGTCCACAGGGCAATCAGCCCCAGCATTTT. Its protein is CASSPQGNQPQHF.

The chain combines TRBV4-1 with TRBJ1-3; D is unresolved. The CDR3 has 16 residues. Germline V gene data show CDR1 as MGHRA and CDR2 as YSYEKL. With 0 bases removed from V and 0 bases from J, the gap between germline ends came to 9 bases. CDR3 loop: CASSQDPAYSGNTIYF. Written as DNA, the CDR3 is TGCGCCAGCAGCCAAGATCCAGCTTACTCTGGAAACACCATATATTTT.

This clone has only a few counts. V is TRBV7-2 and J is TRBJ2-7; no clear D gene. Trimming stripped 3 bases from V and 2 bases from J, with 8 bases between. Germline V gene data show CDR1 as SGHTA and CDR2 as FQGNSA. The CDR3 loop spans 13 amino acids. The CDR3 protein is CASSLTVTYEQYF. The CDR3 bases are TGTGCCAGCAGCTTGACGGTAACCTACGAGCAGTACTTC.

This chain links TRBV11-3 with TRBJ2-2; D possibly corresponds to TRBD1 (5 bases). Germline CDR1 reads SGHNT; CDR2 reads YENEEA. The CDR3 length is 13 residues. V lost 4 bases, J lost 6 bases, and 9 bases lay in between. The CDR3: CASSSQQAGELFF. For the CDR3, the DNA is TGTGCCAGCAGCTCACAACAGGCCGGGGAGCTGTTTTTT.

The gene calls are TRBV10-1 and TRBJ2-5; 7 positions match TRBD1. From germline, CDR1 is WNHNN and CDR2 SYGVQD (reference sequence). Trimming removed 5 bases from V and 11 bases from J; junction bases left unmatched: 8. CDR3 size: 12 residues. The CDR3 loop is CASSPDRVVQYF. The CDR3 DNA is TGCGCCAGCAGTCCAGACAGGGTTGTTCAGTACTTC.

This clone appeared a single time. V is TRBV13 and J is TRBJ2-5; 11 bases are a match to TRBD2. V lost 5 bases, J lost 4 bases, and 9 bases stayed unmatched. CDR3 size: 16 residues. The germline CDR1 and CDR2 sequences are PRHDT and FYEKMQ (reference sequence). Written as DNA, the CDR3 is TGTGCCAGCAGCCTCTTAGCGGGGGGGCGAGGAGAGACCCAGTACTTC. It codes for CASSLLAGGRGETQYF.

This clone was recorded only once. The chain employs TRBV27 and TRBJ1-6; D gene ambiguous. The CDR3 covers 15 residues. Per the germline V gene, CDR1 is MNHEY and CDR2 is SMNVEV (reference sequence). V dropped 3 bases and J dropped 7 bases, with 13 bases sitting between them. The CDR3, as DNA: TGTGCCAGCAGTTTGAAGGGTCCCTGGAATTCACCCCTCCACTTT. This encodes CASSLKGPWNSPLHF.